The rows below give T cell receptor beta chains drawn from one sample of a study of blood T cell repertoires in COVID-19. Sequenced by immunoSEQ multiplex PCR; TCRdb stores in-frame clones only, minus some. The sample holds 60,000 to 70,000 clones, over 75% seen once. Specimen: peripheral blood. The receptors were sampled from a man of 80 years or more with acute or convalescent COVID-19. Each CDR3 is given with its conserved first and last residue. D genes are given only for firm matches. Some rows mark clone size as missing; the rest say once, few, many or name a class of expanded clone.

DNA,CDR3,J,length,D,size,V
TGTGCCAGCACCCGCGGGCCAGATAATTCACCCCTCCACTTT,CASTRGPDNSPLHF,TRBJ1-6,14,NA,NA,TRBV6-6
TGCGCCAGCAGCCAAGAAGGGACAGGAGTGAACACTGAAGCTTTCTTT,CASSQEGTGVNTEAFF,TRBJ1-1,16,TRBD1,NA,TRBV4-3
TGTGCCAGCAGCCGACGGACAGGGGCAGATACGCAGTATTTT,CASSRRTGADTQYF,TRBJ2-3,14,TRBD1,NA,TRBV28
TGTGCCTCTGGACAGGGCGGGAACACTGAAGCTTTCTTT,CASGQGGNTEAFF,TRBJ1-1,13,TRBD1,NA,TRBV30
TGTGCCAGTAGTCAGGGACAGGGGGGAAATGAAAAACTGTTTTTT,CASSQGQGGNEKLFF,TRBJ1-4,15,TRBD1,few,TRBV19
TGTGCCAGCAGCCCGACTAGCAACGAGCAGTACTTC,CASSPTSNEQYF,TRBJ2-7,12,TRBD2,NA,TRBV2
TGTGCCACCAGTGAAAAGGGGGCAGGGGCCCTCTACGAGCAGTACTTC,CATSEKGAGALYEQYF,TRBJ2-7,16,TRBD1,NA,TRBV24-1
TGTGCCAGTAGTGCGGCCTTTTGGAAGGACTCCAATCAGCCCCAGCATTTT,CASSAAFWKDSNQPQHF,TRBJ1-5,17,NA,NA,TRBV19
TGTGCCACCAGTGATTTCGTAGGGAGGGCCGGGGAGCTGTTTTTT,CATSDFVGRAGELFF,TRBJ2-2,15,TRBD2,NA,TRBV24-1
TGTGCCAGCAGTCCAGGGTTGTCTAACACTGAAGCTTTCTTT,CASSPGLSNTEAFF,TRBJ1-1,14,NA,few,TRBV2
TGTGCCACCAGTGATTTGGAGCCTGACACCGGGGAGCTGTTTTTT,CATSDLEPDTGELFF,TRBJ2-2,15,NA,NA,TRBV24-1
TGTGCCAGCAGTCTCCAGGCGGGCGCTAATGAGCAGTTCTTC,CASSLQAGANEQFF,TRBJ2-1,14,NA,NA,TRBV6-2/TRBV6-3
TGTGCCACCACTAGGACAGGGAAGGTGCTTGGGCAGCCCCAGCATTTT,CATTRTGKVLGQPQHF,TRBJ1-5,16,TRBD1,NA,TRBV24-1
TGTGCCAGCAGTTACCATACTAGCGGCTCCTACGAGCAGTACTTC,CASSYHTSGSYEQYF,TRBJ2-7,15,TRBD2,few,TRBV6-5
TGTGCCAGCAGCCTGCTGCCAGCGGGAGGATTGGGTGAGCAGTTCTTC,CASSLLPAGGLGEQFF,TRBJ2-1,16,TRBD2,NA,TRBV14
TGTGCCAGCAGTGCGCCCGGGGACTCTAAAGGGGATACGCAGTATTTT,CASSAPGDSKGDTQYF,TRBJ2-3,16,NA,NA,TRBV28
TGTGCCAGCAGCTTAGCAGGGGCCAAATTCAGCTCCTATAATTCACCCCTCCACTTT,CASSLAGAKFSSYNSPLHF,TRBJ1-6,19,NA,NA,TRBV11-2
TGCGCCAGCAGCCAAGGACTAGCGGGAACCGGGGAGCTGTTTTTT,CASSQGLAGTGELFF,TRBJ2-2,15,TRBD2,NA,TRBV4-1
TGTGCCAGCACCAAGGGGACTAGCGGGAGTTTGACCCAGTACTTC,CASTKGTSGSLTQYF,TRBJ2-5,15,TRBD2,NA,TRBV6-5
TGTGCCAGCAGCGTTTTTCAGTCCCAAGGGAGTGGCTACACCTTC,CASSVFQSQGSGYTF,TRBJ1-2,15,NA,NA,TRBV9
TGTGCCAGCAGCGTAGGACTAGCGGGAGCCAGCTCCTACAATGAGCAGTTCTTC,CASSVGLAGASSYNEQFF,TRBJ2-1,18,TRBD2,NA,TRBV9
TGCGCCAGCAGCCAAGATCGGAAGGGGCGCGAGACCCAGTACTTC,CASSQDRKGRETQYF,TRBJ2-5,15,NA,NA,TRBV4-1
TGTGCCTGGTCAACCGGAGGGCATGGGGGAGAGCAGTACTTC,CAWSTGGHGGEQYF,TRBJ2-7,14,NA,NA,TRBV30
TGTGCCAGCAGCCCGAGCGGACCCACCTACAATGAGCAGTTCTTC,CASSPSGPTYNEQFF,TRBJ2-1,15,NA,NA,TRBV7-6
TGTGCCACCAGCCCCCCTGGTAGCTACGAGCAGTACTTC,CATSPPGSYEQYF,TRBJ2-7,13,NA,NA,TRBV24-1
TGTGCCACCAGTGGGGGCGGCACAGATACGCAGTATTTT,CATSGGGTDTQYF,TRBJ2-3,13,NA,NA,TRBV24-1
TGTGCCAGCAGTTTTCGGCGGAGGGAGACCCAGTACTTC,CASSFRRRETQYF,TRBJ2-5,13,NA,NA,TRBV27
TGTGCCAGCAGCTTGGAGCGGAGTTGGCCTAATGAAAAACTGTTTTTT,CASSLERSWPNEKLFF,TRBJ1-4,16,NA,NA,TRBV5-5
TGTGCCAGCAGCCGGACAGGGAACACCGGGGAGCTGTTTTTT,CASSRTGNTGELFF,TRBJ2-2,14,TRBD1,NA,TRBV5-8
TGTGCCAGCAGCAAAGGGACAGGGAACTACAATGAGCAGTTCTTC,CASSKGTGNYNEQFF,TRBJ2-1,15,TRBD1,NA,TRBV16
TGTGCCAGTAGCCCCCTCGGGACAGTTATAAACTATGGCTACACCTTC,CASSPLGTVINYGYTF,TRBJ1-2,16,TRBD1,NA,TRBV19
TGTGCCAGCAGCTTGGACGGGGGGCCTTGGGAGACCTTC,CASSLDGGPWETF,TRBJ1-2,13,NA,NA,TRBV5-8
TGCGCCAGCTCTCTAGCGGGAACAGATACGCAGTATTTT,CASSLAGTDTQYF,TRBJ2-3,13,TRBD2,NA,TRBV10-1
TGCGCCAGCAGTGACAGGGGGGATACGCAGTATTTT,CASSDRGDTQYF,TRBJ2-3,12,TRBD1,NA,TRBV10-2
TGCGCCAGCAGCTTCGGGGGAACGGGAAACACCATATATTTT,CASSFGGTGNTIYF,TRBJ1-3,14,NA,NA,TRBV5-1
TGTGCCAGTAGTATCACGACAGGGGGCGGTCATGGCTACACCTTC,CASSITTGGGHGYTF,TRBJ1-2,15,TRBD1,NA,TRBV19
TGTGCCAGCTCACCGGACAACTCTTATACGCAGTATTTT,CASSPDNSYTQYF,TRBJ2-3,13,NA,NA,TRBV18
TGTGCCAGCAGCTTAACTTATGGCTACACCTTC,CASSLTYGYTF,TRBJ1-2,11,NA,NA,TRBV7-2
TGTGCCAGTAGTAACAGACGGGGTAGCAATCAGCCCCAGCATTTT,CASSNRRGSNQPQHF,TRBJ1-5,15,NA,few,TRBV19
TGTGCCAGCAGCTTAGCGGGGCAGGGCAACTATGGCTACACCTTC,CASSLAGQGNYGYTF,TRBJ1-2,15,NA,NA,TRBV7-8
TGTGCCACCAGTGATTTCCCCGGGACAGGGAGGGAGACCCAGTACTTC,CATSDFPGTGRETQYF,TRBJ2-5,16,TRBD1,NA,TRBV24-1
TGTGCCAGCAGCTTAGCGTCGGCCCGACTGCAGTACTTC,CASSLASARLQYF,TRBJ2-7,13,NA,once,TRBV7-2
TGTGCCACCAGTGATTCGGGACAGGGGGCAAACTATGGCTACACCTTC,CATSDSGQGANYGYTF,TRBJ1-2,16,TRBD1,NA,TRBV24-1
TGTGCCAGCAGCTTTGGGGGGTTGAACACTGAAGCTTTCTTT,CASSFGGLNTEAFF,TRBJ1-1,14,NA,NA,TRBV7-9
TGTGCCAGCAGCCTCAACCCGAGAGGTGAAAAACTGTTTTTT,CASSLNPRGEKLFF,TRBJ1-4,14,NA,NA,TRBV11-2
TGCGCCAGCAGCCGGAACGGGAGGGCCGACTACAATGAGCAGTTCTTC,CASSRNGRADYNEQFF,TRBJ2-1,16,TRBD2,NA,TRBV4-1